The 24 T cell receptor beta chains below come from one sample, sequenced in a study of blood T cell repertoires in COVID-19. TCRdb's copy holds only in-frame clones and misses some; the assay was immunoSEQ multiplex PCR. The sample yields about 100,000 clones, approximately 86% seen once. Sequencing used peripheral blood. These receptors were taken from a woman aged 60 to 75 with acute or convalescent COVID-19.

The V and J genes are TRBV18 and TRBJ2-5; the D gene is possibly TRBD2 (6 bases). The CDR3 is 14 amino acids. Between the trimmed V and J ends, which lost 6 bases and 2 bases, there was a span of 13 bases. Germline V gene lookup returns CDR1 KGHSH and CDR2 LQKENI. CDR3 region: CASSPRRGQETQYF. The CDR3, as DNA: TGTGCCAGCTCTCCTCGCCGGGGGCAAGAGACCCAGTACTTC.

This clone was observed a handful of times. The V and J genes are TRBV10-3 and TRBJ1-1, with TRBD1 matching 7 bases. Unmatched junction bases numbered 8, after V lost 10 bases and J lost 3 bases. Looked up from germline, CDR1 is ENHRY and CDR2 is SYGVKD. This CDR3 has 13 amino acids. The DNA of the CDR3 is TGTGCCACCCGACAGGGTCTTGACACTGAAGCTTTCTTT. Translated: CATRQGLDTEAFF.

Only a few counts were recorded for this clone. The rearrangement links TRBV5-4 to TRBJ2-3, with 12 bases matching TRBD2. Germline CDR1 reads SGHNT; CDR2 reads YYREEE (reference sequence). The CDR3 contains 18 residues. Unmatched junction bases numbered 8, after V lost 2 bases and J lost 1 base. CDR3 loop: CASSLESSGRGGTDTQYF. The CDR3 DNA is TGTGCCAGCAGCTTAGAGTCTAGCGGGAGGGGTGGCACAGATACGCAGTATTTT.

The chain links TRBV9 to TRBJ1-3, with D maybe TRBD1 (5 bases). Germline V lookup: CDR1 SGDLS, CDR2 YYNGEE. The CDR3 covers 15 residues. V lost 1 base to trimming and J lost 2 bases, with 10 bases between them. CDR3 loop: CASSVIGTPGNTIYF. The CDR3 coding sequence is TGTGCCAGCAGCGTAATCGGGACTCCTGGAAACACCATATATTTT.

This chain connects TRBV29-1 to TRBJ1-6; TRBD1 is a possible D gene (5 bases). Trimming removed 6 bases from V and 13 bases from J, with 19 bases in between. CDR3 length equals 13 residues. Germline CDR1 is SQVTM and CDR2 is ANQGSEA. CDR3 sequence (DNA): TGCAGCGTCGCCGGGTCCGGAGGGGAGCCCCTCCACTTT. Translation: CSVAGSGGEPLHF.

The rearrangement joins TRBV7-3 to TRBJ2-3, with D possibly TRBD2 on 6 matching bases. Germline CDR1 and CDR2: SGHTA and FQGTGA. V was clipped by 2 bases and J by 2 bases, with 11 bases between them. The CDR3 runs to 15 residues. CDR3 sequence reads: CASSLGGTVTDTQYF. The CDR3 DNA reads TGTGCCAGCAGCTTAGGAGGGACCGTCACAGATACGCAGTATTTT.

The genes are TRBV7-9 and TRBJ2-3; unclear D gene. The CDR3 is 12 amino acids. V shed 2 bases and J shed 6 bases, with 6 bases lying between them. CDR1 and CDR2 from the germline V gene are SEHNR and FQNEAQ (reference sequence). This CDR3 reads CASSLSRDTQYF. The CDR3 DNA is TGTGCCAGCAGCTTAAGTCGGGATACGCAGTATTTT.

CDR3: CAWSAGATGHLGGYTF. The CDR3 DNA reads TGTGCCTGGAGCGCTGGGGCGACGGGCCATTTGGGGGGCTACACCTTC. The J gene is TRBJ1-2, the V gene TRBV30, with D possibly being TRBD1 (5 bases). This CDR3 is built from 16 residues. The V end lost 3 bases, the J end lost 8 bases, and 25 bases lay between the germline ends. Germline V CDR1 and CDR2: GTSNPN, SVGIG (reference sequence).

This clone was seen once. The gene calls are TRBV11-2 and TRBJ1-5; D uncertain. V dropped 5 bases and J dropped 5 bases, with 10 bases sitting between them. This CDR3 is 13 amino acids long. Germline V gives CDR1 SGHAT, CDR2 FQNNGV. This CDR3 is CASSHTEDQPQHF. The CDR3 DNA follows: TGTGCCAGCAGCCACACCGAGGATCAGCCCCAGCATTTT.

The chain recombines TRBV3-1 (or the pseudogene TRBV3-2) with TRBJ2-7, with TRBD2 matching 8 bases. Germline V gene data show CDR1 as LGHDT and CDR2 as YNNKEL (reference sequence). V shed 2 bases and J 2 bases; nucleotides not matched to a gene: 8. The CDR3 spans 16 residues. The DNA for the CDR3 is TGTGCCAGCAGCCAAACTACTAGCGGACTCGCCTACGAGCAGTACTTC. It encodes CASSQTTSGLAYEQYF.

The chain is built from TRBV24-1 and TRBJ1-2; D is unclear. Per germline, CDR1 KGHDR and CDR2 SFDVKD. Trimming removed 4 bases from V and 2 bases from J, with 10 bases in between. This CDR3 is 14 amino acids long. The CDR3 DNA is TGTGCCACCAGTGAGTCTAACAGAAACTATGGCTACACCTTC. Its protein product is CATSESNRNYGYTF.

The chain has TRBV5-4 and TRBJ2-5, with TRBD1 identical over 7 bases. V trimming: 4 bases; J trimming: 4 bases; junction bases outside the gene matches: 10. There are 15 residues in the CDR3. CDR1 is SGHNT, CDR2 YYREEE, per germline (reference sequence). CDR3 sequence (DNA): TGTGCCAGCAGCCGGCCCGGACAGGTCCGAGAGACCCAGTACTTC. This translates into CASSRPGQVRETQYF. Looking up the rest from reference TRBV5-4 and TRBJ2-5 gives the full variable domain: ETGVTQSPTHLIKTRGQQVTLRCSSQSGHNTVSWYQQALGQGPQFIFQYYREEENGRGNFPPRFSGLQFPNYSSELNVNALELDDSALYLCASSRPGQVRETQYFGPGTRLLVL.

The chain joins TRBV19 to TRBJ1-3; the match to TRBD1 covers 10 bases. Germline values: CDR1 LNHDA, CDR2 SQIVND (reference sequence). The CDR3 is 16 amino acids. The trim removed 8 bases at V and 0 bases at J, leaving 7 bases unmatched. The CDR3 loop is CASWDRGPVSGNTIYF. DNA of the CDR3: TGTGCCAGTTGGGACAGGGGCCCTGTCTCTGGAAACACCATATATTTT.

This clone was counted only a few times. The genes are TRBV10-3 and TRBJ2-3; 14 positions match TRBD2. The germline V gene encodes CDR1 ENHRY and CDR2 SYGVKD. J lost 5 bases, V lost 5 bases, and 6 bases had no gene match. The length of the CDR3 is 16 residues. The CDR3 spells CAISYGTSGRGDTQYF. The CDR3 bases are TGTGCCATCAGTTACGGGACTAGCGGGAGAGGAGATACGCAGTATTTT.

The chain links TRBV28 to TRBJ2-5; TRBD2 matches at 8 bases. The trim removed 4 bases at V and 4 bases at J, leaving 5 bases unmatched. There are 14 residues in the CDR3. Germline CDR1 reads MDHEN; CDR2 reads SYDVKM. CDR3 amino acids: CASSSPSGLETQYF. The DNA of the CDR3 is TGTGCCAGCAGTTCCCCTAGCGGGTTAGAGACCCAGTACTTC.

V and J are TRBV19 and TRBJ1-2; the match to TRBD1 covers 9 bases. The CDR3 runs to 15 residues. The V gene end was trimmed by 5 bases and the J gene end by 2 bases; junction bases not matched to a gene: 6. Germline lookup yields CDR1 LNHDA and CDR2 SQIVND (reference sequence). CDR3 region: CASSLGTGSNYGYTF. CDR3 in DNA: TGTGCCAGTAGTCTCGGGACAGGGAGCAACTATGGCTACACCTTC.

In this sample, this clone turned up a few times. The chain couples TRBV7-8 to TRBJ2-2; the D gene is possibly TRBD1 (6 bases). The CDR3 is 14 amino acids. Trimming pared 4 bases from V and 4 bases from J, leaving 10 bases between. Germline CDR1 reads SGHVS; CDR2 reads FQNEAQ. The CDR3 nucleotides read TGTGCCAGCAGCTCCCAGGGGAGCACCGGGGAGCTGTTTTTT. Protein: CASSSQGSTGELFF.

The chain employs TRBV29-1 and TRBJ1-1; 7 bases agree with TRBD1. V gave up 6 bases and J gave up 0 bases; unmatched junction bases: 4. CDR3 length: 13 amino acids. The germline gives CDR1 SQVTM, CDR2 ANQGSEA. The CDR3 protein is CSVGQRLNTEAFF. The CDR3 bases are TGCAGCGTGGGACAGCGCCTGAACACTGAAGCTTTCTTT.

The J gene is TRBJ1-6, the V gene TRBV19; D is perhaps TRBD1 (5 bases). This CDR3 has 16 residues. CDR1 is LNHDA, CDR2 SQIVND, per germline (reference sequence). V was trimmed by 6 bases and J by 0 bases, leaving 12 bases between them. The CDR3 nucleotides are TGTGCCAGTAGACCGACAGCCAGCTCCTATAATTCACCCCTCCACTTT. Translation: CASRPTASSYNSPLHF. Filled out from reference TRBV19 and TRBJ1-6, the complete variable domain reads DGGITQSPKYLFRKEGQNVTLSCEQNLNHDAMYWYRQDPGQGLRLIYYSQIVNDFQKGDIAEGYSVSREKKESFPLTVTSAQKNPTAFYLCASRPTASSYNSPLHFGNGTRLTVT.

This chain uses TRBV19 with TRBJ1-4, with 7 nucleotides matching TRBD1. Germline V gene data show CDR1 as LNHDA and CDR2 as SQIVND (reference sequence). V shed 3 bases, J shed 1 base, and the junction held 2 bases outside the gene matches. The CDR3 contains 15 residues. The CDR3, as DNA: TGTGCCAGTAGTATCTCAGGGGGAACTAATGAAAAACTGTTTTTT. Translation gives CASSISGGTNEKLFF.

The chain is built from TRBV5-5 and TRBJ2-3; 8 nucleotides match TRBD1. The CDR3 spans 16 residues. V lost 2 bases, J lost 3 bases, and 8 bases stayed unmatched. The V gene's germline CDR1 is SGHKS and CDR2 YYEKEE (reference sequence). This chain's CDR3 is CASSFTGTGGTDTQYF. For the CDR3, the DNA is TGTGCCAGCAGCTTCACCGGGACAGGCGGTACAGATACGCAGTATTTT. Together with reference TRBV5-5 and TRBJ2-3, the CDR3 gives the full variable domain: DAGVTQSPTHLIKTRGQQVTLRCSPISGHKSVSWYQQVLGQGPQFIFQYYEKEERGRGNFPDRFSARQFPNYSSELNVNALLLGDSALYLCASSFTGTGGTDTQYFGPGTRLTVL.

A single count supports this clone. The rearrangement uses TRBV15 and TRBJ2-4; the D gene is possibly TRBD2 (5 bases). CDR3 size: 15 residues. The germline gives CDR1 LNHNV, CDR2 YYDKDF (reference sequence). The V end lost 10 bases, the J end lost 2 bases, and 18 bases lay between the germline ends. The CDR3: CAIRSGRSTKNIQYF. CDR3 sequence (DNA): TGTGCCATACGAAGCGGCCGTTCAACCAAAAACATTCAGTACTTC.

This chain connects TRBV3-1 (or the pseudogene TRBV3-2) to TRBJ2-5; D possibly corresponds to TRBD2 (6 bases). This CDR3 contains 15 residues. The V and J ends lost 4 bases and 5 bases respectively, with 17 bases between them. The V gene's germline CDR1 is LGHDT and CDR2 YNNKEL (reference sequence). DNA for the CDR3: TGTGCCAGCAGCCCCTTAGCGGTACCCCAGGAGACCCAGTACTTC. This gives the protein CASSPLAVPQETQYF.

V and J are TRBV5-5 and TRBJ2-6, with TRBD1 identical over 7 bases. Germline values: CDR1 SGHKS, CDR2 YYEKEE (reference sequence). The CDR3 extends over 18 amino acids. V was clipped by 4 bases and J by 0 bases; unmatched bases: 10. The CDR3 nucleotides are TGTGCCAGCAGCAGACGGGACAGCCCAATCTCTGGGGCCAACGTCCTGACTTTC. Protein sequence: CASSRRDSPISGANVLTF.